A single sample is the source of the 21 T cell receptor beta chains below, sequenced in a study of T cells in localized non-small cell lung cancer. Using immunoSEQ multiplex PCR, the repertoire was profiled, and TCRdb retains in-frame clones only, with some absent. This table has about 1,800 clones, about 23% appearing once. Sequencing was performed on normal lung tissue next to the tumor, taken before any cancer treatment. The receptors originated from a female donor at least 60 years old with stage II lung adenocarcinoma.

V usage is TRBV19 and J usage is TRBJ1-2, with D unclear. Trimming left V 3 bases short and J 7 bases short, with 9 bases between. Per germline, CDR1 LNHDA and CDR2 SQIVND (reference sequence). This CDR3 has 12 amino acids. The CDR3 nucleotides are TGTGCCAGTAGTATGCCCCCAAGTGGCTACACCTTC. It codes for CASSMPPSGYTF.

This clone was counted a few times. The chain combines TRBV11-3 with TRBJ2-7; 7 bases align to TRBD1. The CDR3 runs 19 residues. V was clipped by 1 base and J by 2 bases; unmatched bases: 17. Germline CDR1 is SGHNT and CDR2 is YENEEA. The CDR3 is CASSLGHLNQGVPPYEQYF. CDR3 coding DNA: TGTGCCAGCAGCTTAGGACATCTGAATCAGGGGGTGCCGCCCTACGAGCAGTACTTC.

This chain links TRBV28 with TRBJ2-1; 11 positions match TRBD2. Germline V gives CDR1 MDHEN, CDR2 SYDVKM. J lost 6 bases, V lost 8 bases, and 3 bases had no gene match. The CDR3 extends over 13 amino acids. This chain's CDR3 is CASLAGGPNEQFF. In DNA form, the CDR3 reads TGTGCCAGCTTAGCGGGAGGGCCCAATGAGCAGTTCTTC.

This clone has a handful of counts. The chain carries TRBV14 and TRBJ2-2; D tentatively fits TRBD1 or TRBD2 (5 bases each). The CDR3 is 13 amino acids. Germline V gene data show CDR1 as SGHDN and CDR2 as FVKESK. V dropped 6 bases and J dropped 3 bases, with 8 bases sitting between them. The chain's CDR3 is CASRGDYTGELFF. For the CDR3, the DNA is TGTGCCAGCAGGGGGGATTACACCGGGGAGCTGTTTTTT.

The chain is built from TRBV11-3 and TRBJ1-4, with a weak D call TRBD1 (5 bases). Trimming removed 3 bases from V and 7 bases from J, with 12 bases in between. Germline lookup yields CDR1 SGHNT and CDR2 YENEEA. The CDR3 is 14 amino acids. The CDR3 nucleotides are TGTGCCAGCAGCTTCAGGGCAGACAGTGAAAAACTGTTTTTT. It translates to CASSFRADSEKLFF.

V is TRBV6-8 and J is TRBJ2-5; TRBD2 might be the D (5 bases). Trimming took off 7 bases at V and 9 bases at J, with 15 bases between the two ends. CDR1 MNHGY and CDR2 SAAAGT come from the germline V gene. The CDR3 is 12 residues long. The CDR3 is CASKLANPPQYF. The CDR3, as DNA: TGTGCCAGCAAGCTAGCAAACCCACCCCAGTACTTC.

This clone came up a few times. The gene calls are TRBV6-8 and TRBJ1-5, with unresolved D. Germline lookup yields CDR1 MNHGY and CDR2 SAAAGT. This CDR3 has 16 amino acids. V lost 6 bases to trimming and J lost 2 bases, with 17 bases between them. The CDR3 DNA reads as TGTGCCAGCAGATCAACCGGAGGCATGGGCAATCAGCCCCAGCATTTT. Its translation is CASRSTGGMGNQPQHF.

The chain couples TRBV11-3 to TRBJ2-1; 8 positions agree with TRBD2. This CDR3 is built from 15 residues. CDR1 is SGHNT and CDR2 is YENEEA in the germline V gene. V trimming: 2 bases; J trimming: 5 bases; junction bases outside the gene matches: 5. In DNA form, the CDR3 reads TGTGCCAGCAGCTTAACGGGGGGGCCGGACAATGAGCAGTTCTTC. Translated: CASSLTGGPDNEQFF.

A few counts support this clone. This chain joins TRBV6-8 and TRBJ1-1, with D possibly TRBD1 on 6 matching bases. There are 14 residues in the CDR3. The V end lost 6 bases, the J end lost 7 bases, and 18 bases lay between the germline ends. CDR1 is MNHGY, CDR2 SAAAGT, per germline. Written as DNA, the CDR3 is TGTGCCAGCAGACCTTCCGGGGGGCATATTGAAGCTTTCTTT. Protein: CASRPSGGHIEAFF.

The gene calls are TRBV28 and TRBJ1-5, with a weak D call TRBD1 (5 bases). The CDR3 consists of 15 residues. Germline CDR1 reads MDHEN; CDR2 reads SYDVKM. V dropped 5 bases and J dropped 4 bases, with 15 bases sitting between them. CDR3 nucleotide sequence: TGTGCCAGCAGTCCTCCGGGGCTGAGGAATCAGCCCCAGCATTTT. Its protein is CASSPPGLRNQPQHF.

CDR3: CASSLRGLAGGGSSYEQYF. As DNA, the CDR3 is TGTGCCAGCAGTCTAAGGGGACTAGCGGGAGGAGGGAGCTCCTACGAGCAGTACTTC. This chain joins TRBV28 and TRBJ2-7; 15 bases line up with TRBD2. CDR3 length equals 19 residues. CDR1 MDHEN and CDR2 SYDVKM come from the germline V gene. V was pared by 5 bases and J by 0 bases, with 11 bases of the junction left unmatched.

The chain is built from TRBV29-1 and TRBJ2-5; D uncertain. This CDR3 region has 14 residues. Germline V lookup: CDR1 SQVTM, CDR2 ANQGSEA. Trimming took 4 bases from V and 7 from J, leaving 19 bases between them. Written as DNA, the CDR3 is TGCAGCGTTGGATTGGGGAATGCCGTGGGGACCCAGTACTTC. Protein sequence: CSVGLGNAVGTQYF.

The genes are TRBV19 and TRBJ1-2; D is uncertain. The germline V and J ends were trimmed by 4 bases and 2 bases, with 5 bases remaining between them. Per germline, CDR1 LNHDA and CDR2 SQIVND (reference sequence). CDR3 size: 12 residues. The CDR3 loop is CASSRGNYGYTF. The CDR3, as DNA: TGTGCCAGTAGTAGGGGAAACTATGGCTACACCTTC.

This clone is medium-sized. V usage is TRBV7-2 and J usage is TRBJ1-1, with D unclear. From germline, CDR1 is SGHTA and CDR2 FQGNSA. V was trimmed by 7 bases and J by 2 bases, leaving 11 bases between them. The CDR3 totals 13 residues. CDR3 protein: CASTPFSNTEAFF. DNA of the CDR3: TGTGCCAGCACCCCGTTTTCCAACACTGAAGCTTTCTTT.

This clone was counted only a few times. The chain joins TRBV18 to TRBJ2-7; unclear D gene. V gave up 2 bases and J gave up 0 bases, with 8 bases separating them. The CDR3 loop spans 14 amino acids. CDR1 is KGHSH and CDR2 is LQKENI in the germline V gene. The CDR3, as DNA: TGTGCCAGCTCACCAGGGCTTAGCTCCTACGAGCAGTACTTC. This encodes CASSPGLSSYEQYF. Supplemented by reference TRBV18 and TRBJ2-7, the full variable domain reads NAGVMQNPRHLVRRRGQEARLRCSPMKGHSHVYWYRQLPEEGLKFMVYLQKENIIDESGMPKERFSAEFPKEGPSILRIQQVVRGDSAAYFCASSPGLSSYEQYFGPGTRLTVT.

This clone has just a few counts. The chain combines TRBV11-3 with TRBJ1-5; D is unclear. V lost 0 bases to trimming and J lost 7 bases, with 10 bases between them. This CDR3 is 14 amino acids long. Germline-derived CDR1 and CDR2 are SGHNT and YENEEA. CDR3: CASSLEGSNQPQHF. CDR3 sequence (DNA): TGTGCCAGCAGCTTAGAGGGTTCCAACCAGCCCCAGCATTTT.

This clone was counted between two and nine times. The chain couples TRBV6-8 to TRBJ1-5; D remains ambiguous. Germline-derived CDR1 and CDR2 are MNHGY and SAAAGT. The V end lost 2 bases, the J end lost 7 bases, and 12 bases lay between the germline ends. There are 14 residues in the CDR3. The CDR3, as DNA: TGTGCCAGCAGTTACATGGACCGTGACCAGCCCCAGCATTTT. It is translated as CASSYMDRDQPQHF.

This clone has only a few counts. The chain couples TRBV11-3 to TRBJ2-3, with D perhaps matching TRBD2 (6 bases). Germline V gene lookup returns CDR1 SGHNT and CDR2 YENEEA. The CDR3 has 16 amino acids. Deletions cut 3 bases from V and 0 bases from J, with 13 bases between. The CDR3 here is CASSLESSGSTDTQYF. The CDR3 DNA follows: TGTGCCAGCAGCTTGGAGAGTAGCGGTAGCACAGATACGCAGTATTTT.

This clone was picked up many times. The rearrangement uses TRBV1 and TRBJ2-5; TRBD2 was called by the table and not checked on the DNA. TRBV1 is noted as a pseudogene. The CDR3 runs 15 residues. CDR3 nucleotide sequence: TGCGCCAGCAGCCCAGGGACTAGCCTACGGGGGACCCAGTACTTC. Protein product: CASSPGTSLRGTQYF.

This chain joins TRBV11-3 and TRBJ2-1, with 11 bases matching TRBD1. The trim removed 5 bases at V and 4 bases at J, leaving 10 bases unmatched. The CDR3 is made up of 17 amino acids. Germline-derived CDR1 and CDR2 are SGHNT and YENEEA. Here the CDR3 DNA reads TGTGCCAGCAGCCGTACGGGACAGGGGGGCCCGTACAATGAGCAGTTCTTC. It specifies CASSRTGQGGPYNEQFF.

The chain links TRBV7-6 to TRBJ1-1, with D possibly being TRBD1 (5 bases). Germline CDR1 reads SGHVS; CDR2 reads FNYEAQ. The CDR3 covers 15 residues. Trimming shortened V by 4 bases and J by 0 bases, and 12 bases separated the two germline ends. The CDR3 DNA sequence: TGTGCCAGCAGCTCGGTAGGGGCTCTGAACACTGAAGCTTTCTTT. Its protein product is CASSSVGALNTEAFF. The whole variable domain, filled in from reference TRBV7-6 and TRBJ1-1, reads GAGVSQSPRYKVTKRGQDVALRCDPISGHVSLYWYRQALGQGPEFLTYFNYEAQQDKSGLPNDRFSAERPEGSISTLTIQRTEQRDSAMYRCASSSVGALNTEAFFGQGTRLTVV.